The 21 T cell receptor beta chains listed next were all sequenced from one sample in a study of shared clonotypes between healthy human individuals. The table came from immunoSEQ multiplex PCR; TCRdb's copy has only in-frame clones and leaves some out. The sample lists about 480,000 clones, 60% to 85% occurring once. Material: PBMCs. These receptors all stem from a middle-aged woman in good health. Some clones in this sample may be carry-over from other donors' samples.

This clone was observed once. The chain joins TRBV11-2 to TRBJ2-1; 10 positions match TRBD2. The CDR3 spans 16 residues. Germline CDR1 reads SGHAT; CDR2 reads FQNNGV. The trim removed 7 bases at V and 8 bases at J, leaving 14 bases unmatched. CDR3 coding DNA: TGTGCCAGCAACCTCCTGCTCGGACTAGCGGTGGATGAGCAGTTCTTC. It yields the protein CASNLLLGLAVDEQFF.

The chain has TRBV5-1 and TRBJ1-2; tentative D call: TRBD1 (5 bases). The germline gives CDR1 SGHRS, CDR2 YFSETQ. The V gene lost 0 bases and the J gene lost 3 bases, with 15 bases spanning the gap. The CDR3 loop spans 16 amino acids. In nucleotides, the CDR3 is TGCGCCAGCAGCTTGGGAGGGACGGGATCTTACTATGGCTACACCTTC. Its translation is CASSLGGTGSYYGYTF.

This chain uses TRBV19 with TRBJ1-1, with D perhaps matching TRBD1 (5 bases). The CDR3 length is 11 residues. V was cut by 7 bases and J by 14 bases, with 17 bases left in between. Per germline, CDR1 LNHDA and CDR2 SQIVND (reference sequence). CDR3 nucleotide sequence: TGTGCCAGTACCTCGGGACTCCAAAGATTCTTT. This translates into CASTSGLQRFF.

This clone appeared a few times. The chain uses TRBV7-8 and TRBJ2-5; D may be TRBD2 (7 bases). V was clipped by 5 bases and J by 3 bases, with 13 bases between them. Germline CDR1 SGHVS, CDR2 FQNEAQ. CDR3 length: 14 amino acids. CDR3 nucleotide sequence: TGTGCCAGCAGCCCAAGGGGGGGAGAAGAGACCCAGTACTTC. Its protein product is CASSPRGGEETQYF. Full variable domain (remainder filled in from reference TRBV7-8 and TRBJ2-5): GAGVSQSPRYKVAKRGQDVALRCDPISGHVSLFWYQQALGQGPEFLTYFQNEAQLDKSGLPSDRFFAERPEGSVSTLKIQRTQQEDSAVYLCASSPRGGEETQYFGPGTRLLVL.

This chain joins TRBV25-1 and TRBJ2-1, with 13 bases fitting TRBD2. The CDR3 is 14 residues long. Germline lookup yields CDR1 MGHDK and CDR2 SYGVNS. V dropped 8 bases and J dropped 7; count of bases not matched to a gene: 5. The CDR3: CASGLAGVRNEQFF. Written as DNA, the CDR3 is TGTGCCAGCGGACTAGCGGGAGTGCGAAATGAGCAGTTCTTC. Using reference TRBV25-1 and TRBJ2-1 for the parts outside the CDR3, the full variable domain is EADIYQTPRYLVIGTGKKITLECSQTMGHDKMYWYQQDPGMELHLIHYSYGVNSTEKGDLSSESTVSRIRTEHFPLTLESARPSHTSQYLCASGLAGVRNEQFFGPGTRLTVL.

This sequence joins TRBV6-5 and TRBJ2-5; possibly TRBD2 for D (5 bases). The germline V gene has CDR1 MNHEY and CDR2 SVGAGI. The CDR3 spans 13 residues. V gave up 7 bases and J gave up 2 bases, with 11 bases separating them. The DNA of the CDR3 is TGTGCCAGCACCCAGGAGGCTCAAGAGACCCAGTACTTC. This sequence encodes CASTQEAQETQYF.

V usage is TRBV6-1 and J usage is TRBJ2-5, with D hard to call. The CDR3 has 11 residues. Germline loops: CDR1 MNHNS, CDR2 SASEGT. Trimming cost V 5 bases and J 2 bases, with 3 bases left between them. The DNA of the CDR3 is TGTGCCAGCAGTCTACAAGAGACCCAGTACTTC. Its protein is CASSLQETQYF.

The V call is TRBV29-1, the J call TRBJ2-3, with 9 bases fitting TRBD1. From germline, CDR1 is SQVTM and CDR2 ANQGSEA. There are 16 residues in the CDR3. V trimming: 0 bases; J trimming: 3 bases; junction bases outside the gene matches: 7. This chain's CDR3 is CSVEDPDRGHTDTQYF. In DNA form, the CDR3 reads TGCAGCGTTGAAGACCCGGACAGGGGCCATACAGATACGCAGTATTTT.

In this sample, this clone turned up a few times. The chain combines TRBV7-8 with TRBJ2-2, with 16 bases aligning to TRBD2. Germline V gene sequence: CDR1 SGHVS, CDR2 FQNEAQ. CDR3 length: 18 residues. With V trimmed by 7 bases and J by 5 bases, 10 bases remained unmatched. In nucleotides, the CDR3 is TGTGCCAGCACCCTGCGGGGACTAGCGGGAGGGCATACCGGGGAGCTGTTTTTT. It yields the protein CASTLRGLAGGHTGELFF.

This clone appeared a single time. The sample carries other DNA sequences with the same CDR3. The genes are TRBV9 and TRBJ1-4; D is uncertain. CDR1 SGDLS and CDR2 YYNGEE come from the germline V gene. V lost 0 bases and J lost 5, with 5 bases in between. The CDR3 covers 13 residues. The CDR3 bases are TGTGCCAGCAGCGTAGGAGGGAATGAAAAACTGTTTTTT. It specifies CASSVGGNEKLFF.

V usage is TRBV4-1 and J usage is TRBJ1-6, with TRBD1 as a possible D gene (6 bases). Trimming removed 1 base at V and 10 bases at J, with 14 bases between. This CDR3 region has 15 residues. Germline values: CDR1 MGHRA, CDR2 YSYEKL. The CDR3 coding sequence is TGCGCCAGCAGCCAAGCCCACAGGGCGGCCTCACCCCTCCACTTT. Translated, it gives CASSQAHRAASPLHF.

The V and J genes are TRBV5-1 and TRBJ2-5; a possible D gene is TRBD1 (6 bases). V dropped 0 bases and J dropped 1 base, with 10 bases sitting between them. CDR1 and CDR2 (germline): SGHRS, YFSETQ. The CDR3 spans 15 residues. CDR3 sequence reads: CASSLGTAFQETQYF. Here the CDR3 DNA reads TGCGCCAGCAGCTTGGGGACAGCCTTCCAAGAGACCCAGTACTTC.

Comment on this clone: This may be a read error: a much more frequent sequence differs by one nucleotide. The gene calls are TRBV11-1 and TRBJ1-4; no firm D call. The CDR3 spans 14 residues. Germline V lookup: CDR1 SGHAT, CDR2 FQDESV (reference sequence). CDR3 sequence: CAGSRTGRDEKLFF. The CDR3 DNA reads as TGTGCCGGCAGCCGAACGGGGAGAGATGAAAAACTGTTTTTT.

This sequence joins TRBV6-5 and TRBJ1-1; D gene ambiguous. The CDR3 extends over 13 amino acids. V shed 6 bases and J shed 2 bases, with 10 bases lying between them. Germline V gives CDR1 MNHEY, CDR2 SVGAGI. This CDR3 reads CASRTTSNTEAFF. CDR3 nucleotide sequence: TGTGCCAGCAGGACGACCAGTAACACTGAAGCTTTCTTT.

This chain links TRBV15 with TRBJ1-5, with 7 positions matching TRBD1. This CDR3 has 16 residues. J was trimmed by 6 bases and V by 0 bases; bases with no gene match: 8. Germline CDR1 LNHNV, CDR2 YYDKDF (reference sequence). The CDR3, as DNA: TGTGCCACCAGCAGAGACCCGACAGGGCCCACTCAGCCCCAGCATTTT. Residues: CATSRDPTGPTQPQHF.

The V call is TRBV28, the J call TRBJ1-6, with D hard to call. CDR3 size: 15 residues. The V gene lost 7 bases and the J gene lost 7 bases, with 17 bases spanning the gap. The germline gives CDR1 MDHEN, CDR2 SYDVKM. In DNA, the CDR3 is TGTGCCAGCACCGCCGGGCCATTGGGAAATTCACCCCTCCACTTT. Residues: CASTAGPLGNSPLHF.

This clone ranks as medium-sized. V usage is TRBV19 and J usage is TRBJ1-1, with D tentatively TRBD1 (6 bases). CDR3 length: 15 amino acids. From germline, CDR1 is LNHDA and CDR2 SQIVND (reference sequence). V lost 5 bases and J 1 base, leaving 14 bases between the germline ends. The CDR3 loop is CASSFSGHPNTEAFF. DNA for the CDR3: TGTGCCAGTAGTTTCTCGGGACATCCGAACACTGAAGCTTTCTTT.

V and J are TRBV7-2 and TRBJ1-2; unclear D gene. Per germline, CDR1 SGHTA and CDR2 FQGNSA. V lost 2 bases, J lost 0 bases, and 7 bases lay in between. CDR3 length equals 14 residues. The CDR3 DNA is TGTGCCAGCAGCTTAACAAGAGCTAACTATGGCTACACCTTC. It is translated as CASSLTRANYGYTF.

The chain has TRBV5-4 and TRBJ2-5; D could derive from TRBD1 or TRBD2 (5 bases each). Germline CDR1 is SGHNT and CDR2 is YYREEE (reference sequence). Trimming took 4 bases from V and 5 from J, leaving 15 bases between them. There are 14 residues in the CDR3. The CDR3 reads CASSPQGAWETQYF. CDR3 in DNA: TGTGCCAGCAGCCCCCAGGGAGCGTGGGAGACCCAGTACTTC. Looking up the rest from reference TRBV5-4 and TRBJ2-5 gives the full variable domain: ETGVTQSPTHLIKTRGQQVTLRCSSQSGHNTVSWYQQALGQGPQFIFQYYREEENGRGNFPPRFSGLQFPNYSSELNVNALELDDSALYLCASSPQGAWETQYFGPGTRLLVL.

This CDR3 reads CASSYSPRPQNQPQHF. CDR3 DNA sequence: TGTGCCAGCAGTTACTCCCCACGGCCCCAAAATCAGCCCCAGCATTTT. V gene TRBV6-6 combines with J gene TRBJ1-5; D gene ambiguous. CDR1 and CDR2 (germline): MNHNY, SVGAGI (reference sequence). The CDR3 covers 16 residues. Trimming took 0 bases from V and 4 from J, leaving 13 bases between them.

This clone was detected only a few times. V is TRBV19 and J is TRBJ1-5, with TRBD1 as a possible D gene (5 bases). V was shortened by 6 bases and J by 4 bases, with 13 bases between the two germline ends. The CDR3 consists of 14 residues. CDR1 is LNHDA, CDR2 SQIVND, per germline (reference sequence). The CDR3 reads CASRVTAPNQPQHF. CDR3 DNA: TGTGCCAGTAGGGTGACAGCTCCAAATCAGCCCCAGCATTTT.